The rows below give T cell receptor beta chains drawn from one sample of a study of neoadjuvant anti-PD-1 for oral cavity cancer. Assay used: immunoSEQ multiplex PCR; TCRdb lists only in-frame clones, some missing. The sample contains some 61,000 clones, roughly 81% of which appear only once. The starting material was PBMCs, obtained after nivolumab (anti-PD-1) treatment. The origin of the receptors is a person aged 40 to 85 with oral cavity squamous cell carcinoma. The CDR3 runs from the conserved cysteine through the conserved F or W. A D gene is named only where the DNA matches it firmly. A clone size is listed for some rows: how often the clone was seen (once, few, many), or a class if it is expanded.

j_gene | v_gene | d_gene | abundance | CDR3aa | CDR3nt
TRBJ2-4 | TRBV7-2 | TRBD2 | . | CASSLAGTSENIQYF | TGTGCCAGCAGCTTAGCGGGGACTAGCGAAAACATTCAGTACTTC
TRBJ2-3 | TRBV10-3 | TRBD1 | . | CAISESDRGSTDTQYF | TGTGCCATCAGTGAGTCCGACAGGGGTAGCACAGATACGCAGTATTTT
TRBJ2-7 | TRBV5-1 | TRBD1 | . | CASSGLGGAGSYEQYF | TGCGCCAGCAGCGGATTAGGGGGCGCCGGCTCCTACGAGCAGTACTTC
TRBJ2-1 | TRBV28 | . | . | CASSLGSSYNEQFF | TGTGCCAGCAGTTTAGGGAGTTCCTACAATGAGCAGTTCTTC
TRBJ2-2 | TRBV9 | . | . | CASSAFDYPTRELFF | TGTGCCAGCAGCGCCTTTGACTACCCTACCCGGGAGCTGTTTTTT
TRBJ2-3 | TRBV10-3 | TRBD2 | . | CAISASGRGDTQYF | TGTGCCATCAGTGCGAGCGGGAGAGGAGATACGCAGTATTTT
TRBJ2-7 | TRBV5-1 | TRBD2 | few | CASSLTSGGTYEQYF | TGCGCCAGCAGCCTCACTAGCGGGGGAACCTACGAGCAGTACTTC
TRBJ1-5 | TRBV6-1 | . | . | CASSVGQRNQPQHF | TGTGCCAGCAGTGTTGGCCAGCGAAATCAGCCCCAGCATTTT
TRBJ1-5 | TRBV9 | . | . | CASSVAGGNQPQHF | TGTGCCAGCAGCGTAGCCGGGGGCAATCAGCCCCAGCATTTT
TRBJ2-2 | TRBV7-8 | . | . | CASSSDVNTGELFF | TGTGCCAGCAGCTCGGACGTGAACACCGGGGAGCTGTTTTTT
TRBJ1-5 | TRBV30 | . | . | CAWSARGMPLPQHF | TGTGCCTGGAGTGCTCGAGGCATGCCTTTGCCCCAGCATTTT
TRBJ2-2 | TRBV13 | TRBD2 | . | CASSPRRGGRGGELFF | TGTGCCAGCAGCCCCCGTAGGGGCGGGAGAGGCGGGGAGCTGTTTTTT
TRBJ2-6 | TRBV25-1 | . | . | CASSDRLTGYGANVLTF | TGTGCCAGCAGTGACCGACTTACAGGGTACGGGGCCAACGTCCTGACTTTC
TRBJ2-1 | TRBV6-5 | TRBD1 | . | CASSYLGTAYNEQFF | TGTGCCAGCAGTTACCTGGGGACAGCCTACAATGAGCAGTTCTTC
TRBJ1-5 | TRBV10-3 | TRBD1 | once | CAISQDRVNQPQHF | TGTGCCATCAGCCAGGACAGGGTAAATCAGCCCCAGCATTTT
TRBJ2-7 | TRBV4-2 | . | . | CASSLSDRPYEQYF | TGTGCCAGCAGCCTGTCGGACCGCCCCTACGAGCAGTACTTC
TRBJ2-5 | TRBV9 | . | . | CASSREQVRGEYQETQYF | TGTGCCAGCAGCAGGGAACAGGTCCGCGGAGAGTACCAAGAGACCCAGTACTTC
TRBJ2-5 | TRBV10-2 | TRBD2 | . | CASRASGTRETQYF | TGCGCCAGCAGAGCTAGCGGGACGCGAGAGACCCAGTACTTC
TRBJ2-7 | TRBV9 | . | . | CASSVGASYEQYF | TGTGCCAGCAGCGTCGGTGCGTCCTACGAGCAGTACTTC
TRBJ2-3 | TRBV6-1 | . | . | CASTEGDITDTQYF | TGTGCCAGCACGGAGGGGGACATCACAGATACGCAGTATTTT
TRBJ2-3 | TRBV7-3 | . | . | CASSPGGGAGTSDTQYF | TGTGCCAGCAGCCCCGGAGGGGGTGCGGGAACCTCAGATACGCAGTATTTT
TRBJ2-3 | TRBV6-1 | TRBD2 | . | CASLPGTSRSQYF | TGTGCCAGCCTGCCTGGGACTAGTAGATCGCAGTATTTT
TRBJ1-5 | TRBV11-2 | . | . | CASSLHSNQPQHF | TGTGCCAGCAGCTTACACAGCAATCAGCCCCAGCATTTT
TRBJ2-5 | TRBV5-1 | . | . | CASSWSETQYF | TGCGCCAGCAGCTGGTCCGAGACCCAGTACTTC
TRBJ2-7 | TRBV28 | . | . | CASSWNRIYEQYF | TGTGCCAGCAGTTGGAACAGGATCTACGAGCAGTACTTC
TRBJ1-5 | TRBV13 | . | . | CASSAGPRNQPQHF | TGTGCCAGCAGCGCCGGGCCTCGCAATCAGCCCCAGCATTTT
TRBJ1-1 | TRBV30 | . | once | CAWTLKGGNTEAFF | TGTGCCTGGACCCTGAAGGGGGGGAACACTGAAGCTTTCTTT
TRBJ1-5 | TRBV19 | . | . | CASSIVDGNQPQHF | TGTGCCAGTAGTATAGTGGACGGCAATCAGCCCCAGCATTTT
TRBJ2-3 | TRBV2 | TRBD2 | few | CASSEMREKGWYF | TGTGCCAGCAGTGAAATGCGGGAGAAGGGATGGTATTTT
TRBJ1-2 | TRBV19 | . | . | CASKVDPNYGYTF | TGTGCCAGTAAAGTAGACCCCAACTATGGCTACACCTTC
TRBJ1-4 | TRBV7-9 | . | . | CASSLGGGNEKLFF | TGTGCCAGCAGCTTAGGAGGTGGGAATGAAAAACTGTTTTTT
TRBJ2-1 | TRBV25-1 | . | . | CASGHRGRRDEQFF | TGTGCCAGCGGACACCGGGGGCGTAGGGATGAGCAGTTCTTC
TRBJ1-2 | TRBV30 | . | . | CAWSERLPEGYTF | TGTGCCTGGAGCGAAAGGCTTCCCGAGGGCTACACCTTC
TRBJ2-2 | TRBV5-1 | . | . | CASSLQITNTGELFF | TGCGCCAGCAGCTTACAGATTACGAACACCGGGGAGCTGTTTTTT
TRBJ2-2 | TRBV11-2 | . | . | CASSLGVTGELFF | TGTGCCAGCAGCTTAGGGGTAACCGGGGAGCTGTTTTTT